The next 16 T cell receptor beta chains were all read from a single sample in a study of cytomegalovirus exposure and HLA in healthy donors. PCR amplification relied on 60 Vbeta primers (plus 13 Jbeta primers). Sequenced by immunoSEQ multiplex PCR; TCRdb stores in-frame clones only, minus some. The sample consists of roughly 43,000 clones, over 55% of them appearing once. Sequencing was carried out using PBMCs. These receptors came from a human donor in good health.

The V and J genes are TRBV19 and TRBJ1-6; D is ambiguous. Germline loops: CDR1 LNHDA, CDR2 SQIVND (reference sequence). The germline V and J ends were trimmed by 5 bases and 4 bases, with 6 bases remaining between them. The CDR3 has 13 residues. DNA for the CDR3: TGTGCCAGTAGTCCGGGATATAATTCACCCCTCCACTTT. Translation: CASSPGYNSPLHF.

The V call is TRBV5-6, the J call TRBJ2-2; 7 nucleotides match TRBD2. CDR1 SGHDT and CDR2 YYEEEE come from the germline V gene. J lost 5 bases, V lost 6 bases, and 4 bases had no gene match. The CDR3 extends over 13 amino acids. CDR3 DNA: TGTGCCAGCATGGGAGGGCTGACCGGGGAGCTGTTTTTT. The encoded protein is CASMGGLTGELFF.

This clone was seen a few times. The junction and the germline gene differ at one end; a read error may be behind it. J is TRBJ2-5 and V is TRBV29-1; D gene ambiguous. Germline V gene sequence: CDR1 SQVTM, CDR2 ANQGSEA. The CDR3 length is 13 residues. CDR3 sequence (DNA): TGCAGCGTTATTTTCTGGGCTCGAGAGCCCCAGTACTTC. Protein: CSVIFWAREPQYF.

This clone was seen only a few times. This chain links TRBV6-1 with TRBJ1-3, with D possibly TRBD1 on 6 matching bases. V lost 6 bases, J lost 0 bases, and 12 bases lay in between. CDR1 and CDR2 (germline): MNHNS, SASEGT. The CDR3 loop spans 15 amino acids. CDR3 protein: CASRPGHFSGNTIYF. In DNA, the CDR3 is TGTGCCAGCAGGCCGGGACACTTCTCTGGAAACACCATATATTTT.

Note on this clone: Other DNA sequences in this sample translate to the same CDR3. The chain is built from TRBV6-5 and TRBJ1-5, with D perhaps TRBD1 (6 bases). Germline V gene data show CDR1 as MNHEY and CDR2 as SVGAGI. The CDR3 totals 13 residues. V was trimmed by 9 bases and J by 5 bases, leaving 14 bases between them. This CDR3 reads CASTRGGYQPQHF. The CDR3 nucleotides read TGTGCCAGTACGAGAGGGGGATATCAGCCCCAGCATTTT.

This chain joins TRBV7-2 and TRBJ1-4; no clear D. CDR1 is SGHTA, CDR2 FQGNSA, per germline. The V end lost 5 bases, the J end lost 7 bases, and 17 bases lay between the germline ends. The CDR3 contains 15 residues. CDR3 nucleotides: TGTGCCAGCAGCCCCGTTGCCAGCCAGCGTGAAAAACTGTTTTTT. This encodes CASSPVASQREKLFF.

The chain has TRBV18 and TRBJ2-5; D gene unclear. Germline V gene sequence: CDR1 KGHSH, CDR2 LQKENI. V was pared by 8 bases and J by 4 bases, with 8 bases between. This CDR3 has 11 amino acids. CDR3 nucleotide sequence: TGTGCCAGCGCTACCTTAGAGACCCAGTACTTC. This gives the protein CASATLETQYF.

The chain carries TRBV7-8 and TRBJ1-5; TRBD1 matches 7 bases. This CDR3 has 14 residues. Germline trimming cut 3 bases from V and 7 bases from J; bases unmatched to any gene: 6. In germline, CDR1 is SGHVS, CDR2 FQNEAQ. The CDR3 spells CASSFTTGEQPQHF. DNA of the CDR3: TGTGCCAGCAGCTTTACCACAGGGGAGCAGCCCCAGCATTTT.

The genes are TRBV5-1 and TRBJ1-2, with D maybe TRBD1 (5 bases). Germline CDR1 SGHRS, CDR2 YFSETQ. V was pared by 2 bases and J by 2 bases, with 7 bases between. The CDR3 consists of 13 residues. The CDR3: CASSFPGNYGYTF. The DNA for the CDR3 is TGCGCCAGCAGCTTCCCAGGGAACTATGGCTACACCTTC.

The chain couples TRBV30 to TRBJ1-1; no firm D call. Germline V gene lookup returns CDR1 GTSNPN and CDR2 SVGIG (reference sequence). The CDR3 has 11 residues. DNA for the CDR3: TGTGCTAAGGTTCGAGGGTCTGAAGCTTTCTTT. Translating it yields CAKVRGSEAFF.

The chain joins TRBV6-6 to TRBJ2-2, with D hard to call. The CDR3 loop spans 12 amino acids. Trimming cost V 2 bases and J 7 bases, with 5 bases left between them. The germline V gene encodes CDR1 MNHNY and CDR2 SVGAGI (reference sequence). The CDR3 DNA follows: TGTGCCAGCAGTTACCGTAGCGGGGAGCTGTTTTTT. This gives the protein CASSYRSGELFF.

The chain carries TRBV28 and TRBJ1-4; 10 positions match TRBD1. V was clipped by 6 bases and J by 2 bases; unmatched bases: 9. CDR1 and CDR2 from the germline V gene are MDHEN and SYDVKM. The CDR3 totals 17 residues. The DNA for the CDR3 is TGTGCCAGCAGAGCCCCGGGACAGGGGTGGACTAATGAAAAACTGTTTTTT. It yields the protein CASRAPGQGWTNEKLFF.

The chain has TRBV7-6 and TRBJ1-5; D is undetermined. This CDR3 region has 14 residues. The V and J ends lost 3 bases and 1 base respectively, with 7 bases between them. CDR1 SGHVS and CDR2 FNYEAQ come from the germline V gene. The CDR3 loop is CASSLFGSNQPQHF. CDR3 bases: TGTGCCAGCAGCTTGTTTGGCAGCAATCAGCCCCAGCATTTT.

The chain is built from TRBV5-5 and TRBJ2-7, with 7 bases fitting TRBD2. V shed 6 bases, J shed 1 base, and the junction held 7 bases outside the gene matches. The CDR3 is 14 amino acids. Germline-derived CDR1 and CDR2 are SGHKS and YYEKEE (reference sequence). The CDR3 coding sequence is TGTGCCAGCACCCGGGGGGACGGATCCTACGAGCAGTACTTC. Protein sequence: CASTRGDGSYEQYF. The entire variable domain, with the rest obtained from reference TRBV5-5 and TRBJ2-7, is as follows: DAGVTQSPTHLIKTRGQQVTLRCSPISGHKSVSWYQQVLGQGPQFIFQYYEKEERGRGNFPDRFSARQFPNYSSELNVNALLLGDSALYLCASTRGDGSYEQYFGPGTRLTVT.

The rearrangement links TRBV10-3 to TRBJ1-1; 7 bases are shared with TRBD1. This CDR3 contains 12 residues. Germline lookup yields CDR1 ENHRY and CDR2 SYGVKD. V lost 9 bases to trimming and J lost 2 bases; unmatched junction nucleotides: 3. The CDR3 region has the DNA TGTGCCATGGGACAGAGCAACACTGAAGCTTTCTTT. Protein: CAMGQSNTEAFF.

This clone was seen once. The chain is built from TRBV7-2 and TRBJ1-5, with D uncertain. V dropped 7 bases and J dropped 11 bases, with 18 bases sitting between them. The CDR3 covers 13 residues. From germline, CDR1 is SGHTA and CDR2 FQGNSA. Here the CDR3 DNA reads TGTGCCAGCACCGCAGGACCGGGCGGGACCCAGCATTTT. Translation: CASTAGPGGTQHF.